The sample holds one count of the clone carrying this T cell receptor (beta chain). Its antigen is still unknown. The CDR3 runs to 17 residues. Germline values: CDR1 SGDLS, CDR2 YYNGEE. Trimming took off 2 bases at V and 1 base at J, with 18 bases between the two ends. The record originates from a study of T cell repertoires in cytomegalovirus infection. Study at large: Matching HLA type and CMV infection were both indicated by public TCR beta signatures.

TCRdb redid the calling of the reads with MiXCR, one entry per CDR3 protein. The data contain some 700,000 distinct CDR3 sequences, approximately 34% of them seen just once; the ten biggest clones take up 2.5% to 3.5%. Whole-study findings and limits: There were carriers of CMV plus the relevant HLA, and cumulative public TCR beta family frequency identified them. Dominating the ex vivo response were HLA-C-restricted CMV-specific TCR beta clonotypes.

The receptor's source is a human donor in good health (CMV status not recorded). Some clones in this sample may be carry-over from other donors' samples. Input material: PBMCs. The chain links TRBV9 to TRBJ1-1; D might be TRBD1 (6 bases). This CDR3 is CASSVNGQNNPNTEAFF. The CDR3 region has the DNA TGTGCCAGCAGCGTGAACGGACAGAATAATCCGAACACTGAAGCTTTCTTT.